One sample yielded the 4 T cell receptor beta chains listed below, sequenced in a study of PD-1 blockade in classical Hodgkin lymphoma. Patients all relapsed after autologous stem cell transplantation, and there was variation in brentuximab vedotin exposure. Measured with immunoSEQ multiplex PCR; TCRdb has only the in-frame clones, and not every one. Among tens of thousands of clones listed, 80% to 90% were seen once. Sequenced material: peripheral blood mononuclear cells (PBMCs), taken at baseline. All receptors come from a human donor with classical Hodgkin lymphoma.

This chain joins TRBV19 and TRBJ1-6; possible D gene TRBD1, 6 bases. The CDR3 is made up of 15 amino acids. Germline CDR1 reads LNHDA; CDR2 reads SQIVND (reference sequence). Trimming took off 5 bases at V and 4 bases at J, with 12 bases between the two ends. The CDR3 coding sequence is TGTGCCAGTAGTCGCGCAGGGGCGTATAATTCACCCCTCCACTTT. It codes for CASSRAGAYNSPLHF. Drawing the rest from reference TRBV19 and TRBJ1-6, the complete variable domain is DGGITQSPKYLFRKEGQNVTLSCEQNLNHDAMYWYRQDPGQGLRLIYYSQIVNDFQKGDIAEGYSVSREKKESFPLTVTSAQKNPTAFYLCASSRAGAYNSPLHFGNGTRLTVT.

The chain combines TRBV29-1 with TRBJ1-2; D unresolved. The V and J ends lost 5 bases and 2 bases respectively, with 9 bases between them. Germline V CDR1 and CDR2: SQVTM, ANQGSEA. CDR3 length: 12 amino acids. The CDR3 region is CSVQDGNYGYTF. The CDR3 DNA is TGCAGCGTTCAGGACGGGAACTATGGCTACACCTTC.

V gene TRBV19 combines with J gene TRBJ1-5; tentative D call: TRBD1 (5 bases). Between the trimmed V and J ends, which lost 7 bases and 0 bases, there was a span of 10 bases. Germline V CDR1 and CDR2: LNHDA, SQIVND (reference sequence). The CDR3 totals 14 residues. The DNA of the CDR3 is TGTGCCAGTACGGGGCAGTATAGCAATCAGCCCCAGCATTTT. Residues: CASTGQYSNQPQHF.

The chain carries TRBV12-5 and TRBJ1-6; D gene uncertain. The CDR3 consists of 13 residues. Germline CDR1 LGHNT, CDR2 FRNRAP. V was shortened by 6 bases and J by 7 bases, with 10 bases between the two germline ends. CDR3 nucleotides: TGTGCTAGTGGACCCCCGGGAAATTCACCCCTCCACTTT. It is translated as CASGPPGNSPLHF.